This T cell receptor beta chain was recorded in a study of blood T cell repertoires in COVID-19. Overall study context: There were acute and convalescent COVID-19 samples, and they came from the United States, Italy and Spain. From T cells, B-cell-depleted T cells, or PBMCs came the material, which was cDNA or gDNA.

Per the original data handling: Quantification of nucleated cells was approximated via reference gene primer amplification. Using immunoSEQ multiplex PCR, the repertoire was profiled, and TCRdb retains in-frame clones only, with some absent. Clone size and V and J calls were adopted from that table, with D and trimming inferred from the DNA. The sample records roughly 56,000 clones, approximately 80% being singletons. Trimming at V came to 4 bases and at J to 0 bases, leaving 11 bases not matched to a gene. Germline V gene lookup returns CDR1 MDHEN and CDR2 SYDVKM. The CDR3 is made up of 17 amino acids.

This sequence originates from a man aged 65-85 years with acute or convalescent COVID-19. The sample comprised peripheral blood. V usage is TRBV28 and J usage is TRBJ1-1; 7 bases line up with TRBD1. The CDR3 DNA sequence: TGTGCCAGCAGTTACCCCAGGGGGTTTGAGGTGAACACTGAAGCTTTCTTT. It encodes CASSYPRGFEVNTEAFF.